This T cell receptor beta chain was observed in a study of cytomegalovirus exposure and HLA in healthy donors (dated by TCRdb to about 2017). Regarding the study in general: An earlier analysis of some 550 of the donors reported about 290 Gb of sequence data and some 100 million unique TCR beta sequences from about 180 million T cells. Around 330 gigabases of sequencing data and 70 million to 100 million unique TCR sequences made up an early release that covered roughly 670 HLA-typed donors. Among the 398 genotyped donors, approximately 81% belonged to the genetic ancestry cluster associated with self-reported Caucasian donors. The study aimed to test whether cataloging public T cell receptors could reveal signatures of past pathogen exposure. The study used immunosequencing to profile the T cell repertoires of around 600 subjects and linked those repertoires to cytomegalovirus serostatus. A separate validation cohort of roughly 130 different subjects was used in addition to the 666-subject first cohort. To predict cytomegalovirus infection status, the study brought together high-throughput TCR immunosequencing, statistical association of individual TCRs with disease status, and machine learning. In a later analysis, previously published TCR beta repertoires from 550 to 700 donors were re-analyzed and high-resolution HLA genotyping was added so that TCR occurrence patterns could be studied. Rather than drawing on any new phenotypic data, the later analysis identified candidate immune exposures from TCR beta sequences and the way those sequences occurred across donors. To decide whether each TCR beta V gene segment behaved as functional or pseudogenic, an earlier analysis of fewer than 750 of the donors relied on high-throughput TCR beta sequencing. Donor age, sex, ethnicity and CMV serostatus were compiled alongside the repertoire data. Genome-wide SNP genotypes for about 65% of the roughly 670 donors were used in a later genetic analysis, which treated that subset as a discovery cohort. All discovery cohort repertoires had been generated on a single sequencing platform. HLA typing covered class I and class II loci at four-digit resolution. The number of donors typed differed by locus, with about 629-630 for A, B, C, DRB1 and DQB1, more than 500 for DQA1, some 570 for DPA1, and around 450 for DPB1. About five DR-DQ haplotypes were treated as single units for association and clustering because of strong linkage in the cohort. Across approximately 400 genotyped donors of the cohort, an average of 235,054 unique TCR beta nucleotide sequences per donor were sequenced, and roughly 17% of those sequences were non-productive. Summary of the overall study and its limitations: Several of the top co-occurrence clusters appeared to be linked to parvovirus B19, influenza, CMV and Epstein-Barr virus, according to a later analysis. Only TCR beta chains were sequenced in this cohort, and the absence of alpha or paired-chain data limited detectable features. Presence/absence analyses assumed roughly uniform sequencing depth across donors, an assumption that may not hold. The study gave a list of about 160 TCR beta chains associated with cytomegalovirus. A later analysis associated about 17,000 TCR beta sequences with specific HLA alleles at a false discovery rate of 0.05. When HLA alleles, especially DR and DQ, strongly co-occurred, attributing TCR associations to individual alleles was difficult. The classifier was reported to diagnose cytomegalovirus status with high specificity and sensitivity in both the original and validation cohorts. Linkage disequilibrium might explain the correlated functional status among segregating V segments, but an unknown experimental factor could not be ruled out. Compared with equally common non-associated chains, HLA-associated TCR beta chains in a later analysis were more clonally expanded and had lower generation probabilities. Most TCR sequences were observed very rarely across donors, whereas some public TCRs were present in many individuals. A few of the identified cytomegalovirus-associated TCR beta chains were confirmed in vitro to be specific for cytomegalovirus antigens. An earlier analysis of 450 to 750 of the donors showed that most TCR beta V segments appeared in productive rearrangements either about 90% or about 30% of the time, which broadly matched IMGT annotations. Immune exposure information for the cohort was limited to CMV serostatus. According to a later genetic analysis, donors in an Asian-associated ancestry cluster had fewer N-insertions in productive TCRs than the roughly 670-donor mean. Because HLA typing was unavailable for some donors at each locus, only the typed subset was used in association tests. Most CMV-associated TCR beta chains appeared to be HLA-restricted in a later analysis, and the HLA associations seemed to be driven largely by CMV exposure. V-gene and J-gene trimming of TCR beta chains was associated with a missense DCLRE1C variant in a later genetic analysis, and the association was replicated in an independent cohort. Because the 87-base-pair reads could not distinguish some IMGT-functional V segments, including TRBV6-2 and TRBV6-3, those segments were excluded. In a later analysis, the rate of TCR association differed among HLA loci, with DRB1 alleles having the most associated TCRs and HLA-C alleles having the fewest. The sequencing pipeline was judged likely to have produced a cluster of highly shared sequence variants as a technical artifact. About 15 rarely observed V segments, including chromosome 9 orphons, were excluded from the earlier analysis of about 500 of the donors because counts were too low. The authors suggested that the approach could potentially be generalized to other disease states and immunological phenotypes. A further reported finding was that TCR beta sequences accurately predicted the HLA-A and HLA-B alleles for most subjects in the first cohort.

Worth noting for this clone: Its cognate antigen has yet to be identified. The input lacks base qualities; no much larger clone sits a single base away.

According to the germline V gene, CDR1 reads SQVTM and CDR2 reads ANQGSEA. Spanning cysteine to phenylalanine, the CDR3 consists of 13 amino acids. Just the 39-base CDR3 DNA is kept, in frame starting at base 1. V loses 6 bases of germline sequence and J loses 5 bases, and the interval between the two ends is 16 bases. The library was obtained by the immunoSEQ multiplex PCR assay. A mixture of 60 forward primers for TCR Vbeta segments and 13 reverse primers for TCR Jbeta segments was used in the multiplex PCR. The CDR3 region of rearranged TCR beta genes was amplified from genomic DNA with a multiplex PCR assay. On the Illumina HiSeq System, the amplified TCR beta libraries were sequenced as 87-base-pair reads. The published analysis was carried out like this. A later analysis tallied around 87 million unique TCR beta chains across the 550 to 850 repertoires, and about 10 million of those chains were shared by two or more donors. A nearest-neighbor algorithm error-corrected the raw reads and collapsed the reads into unique sequences, merging closely related sequences to remove PCR and sequencing errors. Alignment of CDR3 sequences to IMGT reference sequences was used to assign V, D and J gene segments. For a sequence to be retained, a match of at least six nucleotides was required to both a V gene segment and a J gene segment. Rearrangements were classified as productive when the CDR3 lacked stop codons and remained in frame with V and J, and all other rearrangements were classified as non-productive. CDR3 was defined according to IMGT convention as the region running from the second conserved V-encoded cysteine to the conserved J-encoded phenylalanine. Sequences without an unambiguous match to a single V gene segment were excluded from the earlier analysis of about 630 of the donors. In an earlier analysis of several hundred of the donors, V segments were called functional above 56.7% productive rearrangements and were called segregating when the between-donor standard deviation exceeded 5%. A statistical classification framework was built for diagnosing cytomegalovirus status from the catalog of TCR beta chain sequences. A later analysis assigned V and J genes by comparing TCR nucleotide sequences with IMGT/GENE-DB human TR gene sequences. The TCRdist pipeline was used in a later analysis to assign CDR3 sequences and most-parsimonious VDJ recombination scenarios. A later analysis defined each TCR beta chain by its CDR3 amino acid sequence plus V-gene family, and excluded reads lacking a unique V-gene family. In a later analysis, 450 to 600 highly shared, low-generation-probability nucleotide sequences were removed to address suspected cross-contamination and a sequencing artifact. For each public chain, a later analysis derived a clonal expansion index from normalized ranks of inferred template counts within each repertoire. A later analysis computed generation probabilities with a VDJ recombination model fitted to out-of-frame rearrangements, and checked the results against IGoR. A later analysis scored TCR-TCR, TCR-HLA and TCR-CMV co-occurrence with hypergeometric tests, applying a repertoire-size bias correction to TCR pairs. False discovery rates were estimated in a later analysis by permuting HLA or CMV assignments 20 times. In a later analysis, co-occurring TCRs were grouped using DBSCAN, with TCRdist sequence similarity added in when clustering inside HLA-allele-positive subsets. Repertoires with fewer than 30,000 or more than 120,000 public chains, plus five repertoires with anomalous nucleotide sharing, were excluded from co-occurrence clustering. Here the immuneACCESS table is served through TCRdb, limited to in-frame sequences with V and J called. Missing clones are a known gap in these copies; in checked studies unresolved V genes cover under half, and the rest lacks a known reason. The DNA gave D and trimming, while V, J and clone size come from that table. Counted in this sample were approximately 150,000 clones; 65% to 70% of them appeared once. About 10% of the sample is taken by the ten largest.

The cohort was made up of 500 to 800 healthy bone marrow donors. All cohort members were sampled while nominally healthy, although unrecorded immune exposures were likely present. The donor tested CMV seropositive and was one of the 289 seropositive cohort members. Each donor provided a peripheral blood sample, and peripheral blood mononuclear cells were used for TCR beta sequencing. Genomic DNA was extracted from the blood cell samples with the Qiagen DNeasy Blood Extraction Kit. This receptor was taken from a man younger than 40 in good health and CMV-seropositive. The chain links TRBV29-1 with TRBJ1-1, with a tentative D gene TRBD1 over 6 matching bases. Sequenced sample: PBMCs. CDR3 loop: CSVGTQGGTEAFF. The DNA sequence is as follows: TGCAGCGTGGGCACACAGGGTGGTACTGAAGCTTTCTTT.